A single sample is the source of the 12 T cell receptor beta chains below, sequenced in a study of blood T cell repertoires in COVID-19. Assay used: immunoSEQ multiplex PCR; TCRdb lists only in-frame clones, some missing. The repertoire holds approximately 130,000 clones, with roughly four fifths as singletons. Sequenced input: PBMCs or T cells enriched from blood (not recorded which). The origin of the receptors is a man between 25 and 39 years old who had recovered from COVID-19.

The V call is TRBV4-1, the J call TRBJ1-6, with 9 bases aligning to TRBD1. The CDR3 contains 15 residues. CDR1 is MGHRA, CDR2 YSYEKL, per germline. The ends lost 3 bases at V and 5 bases at J; junction bases unmatched: 2. CDR3 loop: CASSQRTGDNSPLHF. The CDR3 coding sequence is TGCGCCAGCAGCCAGAGGACAGGGGATAATTCACCCCTCCACTTT.

V and J are TRBV6-2 or TRBV6-3 and TRBJ2-7; 9 nucleotides agree with TRBD1. The CDR3 loop spans 15 amino acids. Germline-derived CDR1 and CDR2 are MNHEY and SVGEGT. The V gene end was trimmed by 3 bases and the J gene end by 0 bases; junction bases not matched to a gene: 3. The DNA of the CDR3 is TGTGCCAGCAGTTATGGACAGGGGCACTCCTACGAGCAGTACGTC. It translates to CASSYGQGHSYEQYV.

This chain connects TRBV2 to TRBJ2-1; 8 nucleotides align to TRBD1. With 6 bases clipped from V and 5 bases from J, the junction kept 9 bases outside the gene matches. The germline CDR1 and CDR2 sequences are SNHLY and FYNNEI. This CDR3 has 15 residues. DNA for the CDR3: TGTGCCAGCAGGAGAGAAACAGGGGGAAACAATGAGCAGTTCTTC. Translating it yields CASRRETGGNNEQFF.

The rearrangement uses TRBV19 and TRBJ1-5; D ambiguous. The V gene lost 0 bases and the J gene lost 5 bases, with 5 bases spanning the gap. Germline CDR1 and CDR2: LNHDA and SQIVND (reference sequence). The length of the CDR3 is 13 residues. DNA of the CDR3: TGTGCCAGTAGTATAGAAGGAGATCAGCCCCAGCATTTT. It translates to CASSIEGDQPQHF.

The table lists this clone with a count of one. The rearrangement joins TRBV7-9 to TRBJ1-4; D unresolved. CDR3 size: 15 residues. Germline CDR1 is SEHNR and CDR2 is FQNEAQ (reference sequence). Trimming shortened V by 3 bases and J by 1 base, and 9 bases separated the two germline ends. The CDR3 here is CASSLVGVTNEKLFF. CDR3 sequence (DNA): TGTGCCAGCAGCTTGGTAGGAGTAACTAATGAAAAACTGTTTTTT.

This clone came up once. This chain uses TRBV19 with TRBJ2-1, with 7 bases lining up with TRBD1. The CDR3 sequence is 14 residues long. Germline loops: CDR1 LNHDA, CDR2 SQIVND (reference sequence). J lost 9 bases, V lost 4 bases, and 9 bases had no gene match. In DNA form, the CDR3 reads TGTGCCAGTAGTACCCAAAAAGGGACAGTTGAGCAGTTCTTC. Protein product: CASSTQKGTVEQFF.

This clone occurred a few times. This chain uses TRBV19 with TRBJ2-7; 7 bases fit TRBD2. V lost 4 bases to trimming and J lost 0 bases; unmatched junction nucleotides: 0. The CDR3 is 13 residues long. Germline V gene sequence: CDR1 LNHDA, CDR2 SQIVND (reference sequence). CDR3 sequence reads: CASSRDYSYEQYF. Here the CDR3 DNA reads TGTGCCAGTAGTAGGGACTACTCCTACGAGCAGTACTTC.

This clone was counted a single time. The chain links TRBV5-5 to TRBJ2-5, with D possibly being TRBD1 (5 bases). The germline V and J ends were trimmed by 0 bases and 1 base, with 13 bases remaining between them. Germline lookup yields CDR1 SGHKS and CDR2 YYEKEE (reference sequence). The CDR3 contains 16 residues. CDR3 protein: CASSLGTTLPQETQYF. The CDR3 DNA sequence: TGTGCCAGCAGCTTGGGGACAACACTACCCCAAGAGACCCAGTACTTC.

The chain joins TRBV5-4 to TRBJ2-2; 8 positions match TRBD2. V shed 2 bases and J 2 bases; nucleotides not matched to a gene: 5. Germline V CDR1 and CDR2: SGHNT, YYREEE (reference sequence). The length of the CDR3 is 16 residues. CDR3 region: CASSLAGVRNTGELFF. CDR3 DNA sequence: TGTGCCAGCAGCTTAGCGGGGGTCCGAAACACCGGGGAGCTGTTTTTT.

CDR3 DNA: TGTGCCAGCAGATCAGGGACAGGGCGCACCGGGGAGCTGTTTTTT. This codes for CASRSGTGRTGELFF. J is TRBJ2-2 and V is TRBV2, with 9 bases lining up with TRBD1. Per the germline V gene, CDR1 is SNHLY and CDR2 is FYNNEI. With 6 bases clipped from V and 4 bases from J, the junction kept 6 bases outside the gene matches. The CDR3 extends over 15 amino acids.

The chain links TRBV2 to TRBJ2-1; 9 nucleotides agree with TRBD2. CDR3 length: 13 amino acids. With V trimmed by 8 bases and J by 7 bases, 6 bases remained unmatched. Germline V CDR1 and CDR2: SNHLY, FYNNEI. CDR3 sequence: CASVAGLANEQFF. In DNA form, the CDR3 reads TGTGCCAGCGTCGCAGGACTAGCGAATGAGCAGTTCTTC.

The chain couples TRBV5-1 to TRBJ1-6, with a tentative D call TRBD1 (6 bases). The germline V gene has CDR1 SGHRS and CDR2 YFSETQ. The CDR3 has 14 residues. Trimming took off 4 bases at V and 4 bases at J, with 9 bases between the two ends. The CDR3 DNA sequence: TGCGCCAGCAGCATCGGACAGTATAATTCACCCCTCCACTTT. Translation: CASSIGQYNSPLHF.